These 27 T cell receptor beta chains share one sample of origin, sequenced in a study of early T cells in non-severe SARS-CoV-2 infection. TCRdb passed the 5' RACE reads through MiXCR, listing each CDR3 protein once. The sample has about 45,000 distinct CDR3 sequences; roughly 11% are singletons. What was sequenced was whole blood. The receptors were gathered from an adult who was a healthcare worker with PCR-confirmed SARS-CoV-2 infection or an uninfected control (not recorded which).

This clonotype was counted many times. The chain combines TRBV5-1 with TRBJ1-1; the D gene is possibly TRBD1 (5 bases). The CDR3 contains 14 residues. V was cut by 2 bases and J by 1 base, with 9 bases left in between. CDR1 and CDR2 from the germline V gene are SGHRS and YFSETQ. CDR3 amino acids: CASSFGGQNTEAFF. CDR3 nucleotide sequence: TGCGCCAGCAGCTTTGGTGGACAGAACACTGAAGCTTTCTTT.

The chain is built from TRBV11-3 and TRBJ1-5; 7 bases are shared with TRBD1. With 6 bases clipped from V and 5 bases from J, the junction kept 4 bases outside the gene matches. Germline assignment: CDR1 SGHNT and CDR2 YENEEA. The CDR3 is 13 amino acids. The CDR3 spells CASSLQGHQPQHF. CDR3 nucleotide sequence: TGTGCCAGCAGTCTACAGGGGCATCAGCCCCAGCATTTT.

Concerning this clonotype: This could be a read error, since a much larger clone is one nucleotide away. V gene TRBV27 combines with J gene TRBJ2-1; D is possibly TRBD2 (6 bases). The CDR3 is 16 residues long. Germline CDR1 MNHEY, CDR2 SMNVEV (reference sequence). V was clipped by 0 bases and J by 4 bases, with 13 bases between them. The CDR3, as DNA: TGTGCCAGCAGTTTATCGGAGGCGGGACCATACAATGAGCAGTTCTTC. Its translation: CASSLSEAGPYNEQFF.

A word on this clonotype: Since the CDR3 does not end with the conserved phenylalanine or tryptophan, this likely comes from a read error. This rearrangement joins TRBV12-3 or TRBV12-4 to TRBJ1-4; D remains unclear. Trimming removed 4 bases from V and 0 bases from J, with 12 bases in between. The CDR3 loop spans 16 amino acids. CDR3 sequence reads: CASSYLTGATNEKLFL. CDR3 in DNA: TGTGCCAGCAGTTATCTTACGGGAGCAACTAATGAAAAACTGTTTCTT.

The chain employs TRBV6-1 and TRBJ2-7; D may match TRBD1 or TRBD2 (5 bases each). Deletions cut 5 bases from V and 4 bases from J, with 18 bases between. Germline CDR1 reads MNHNS; CDR2 reads SASEGT. This CDR3 is 15 amino acids long. CDR3: CASSRGSRYSYEQYF. CDR3 sequence (DNA): TGTGCCAGCAGTCGGGGCAGTAGATATTCGTACGAGCAGTACTTC.

This clonotype was seen ten or more times. This chain joins TRBV18 and TRBJ2-1; the match to TRBD2 covers 8 bases. The CDR3 extends over 16 amino acids. Looked up from germline, CDR1 is KGHSH and CDR2 is LQKENI. J was trimmed by 5 bases and V by 3 bases; bases with no gene match: 9. In DNA, the CDR3 is TGTGCCAGCTCACCCCCTTCTGGGACTAGTCACAATGAGCAGTTCTTC. As protein: CASSPPSGTSHNEQFF. The variable domain in full, with the rest retrieved from reference TRBV18 and TRBJ2-1, is NAGVMQNPRHLVRRRGQEARLRCSPMKGHSHVYWYRQLPEEGLKFMVYLQKENIIDESGMPKERFSAEFPKEGPSILRIQQVVRGDSAAYFCASSPPSGTSHNEQFFGPGTRLTVL.

This clonotype came up many times. This chain links TRBV18 with TRBJ2-5; 13 nucleotides align to TRBD2. CDR3 length: 16 amino acids. Looked up from germline, CDR1 is KGHSH and CDR2 is LQKENI. V was clipped by 3 bases and J by 3 bases; unmatched bases: 4. The CDR3 sequence is CASSPRLAGGEETQYF. The CDR3 nucleotides read TGTGCCAGCTCACCCCGACTAGCGGGAGGTGAAGAGACCCAGTACTTC.

This clonotype came up many times. The rearrangement uses TRBV12-3 or TRBV12-4 and TRBJ2-1; 8 bases agree with TRBD1. V trimming: 7 bases; J trimming: 3 bases; junction bases outside the gene matches: 11. The length of the CDR3 is 16 residues. CDR3 sequence reads: CASNEQTGANYNEQFF. CDR3 bases: TGTGCCAGCAACGAGCAGACAGGGGCAAACTACAATGAGCAGTTCTTC.

This chain links TRBV21-1 with TRBJ2-3. TRBV21-1 is a known pseudogene. The length of the CDR3 is 11 residues. The CDR3 spells CASSKEPGAPF. CDR3 bases: TGTGCCAGCAGCAAAGAACCTGGAGCACCCTTT.

This clonotype appeared many times. The chain's CDR3 is CASSQESGSTDTQYF. CDR3 sequence (DNA): TGCGCCAGCAGCCAAGAAAGCGGGAGCACAGATACGCAGTATTTT. The rearrangement links TRBV4-3 to TRBJ2-3; D is perhaps TRBD2 (6 bases). CDR3 length equals 15 residues. Trimming pared 0 bases from V and 0 bases from J, leaving 7 bases between. Looked up from germline, CDR1 is LGHNA and CDR2 is YSLEER.

This clonotype has a handful of counts. The chain couples TRBV2 to TRBJ2-3; 10 bases map to TRBD2. The V gene's germline CDR1 is SNHLY and CDR2 FYNNEI. The trim removed 0 bases at V and 3 bases at J, leaving 9 bases unmatched. This CDR3 region has 18 residues. The DNA of the CDR3 is TGTGCCAGCAGTGAAGCTCTGAGGGCTAGCGGGAGTACAGATACGCAGTATTTT. Protein product: CASSEALRASGSTDTQYF.

This clonotype turned up a few times. J is TRBJ2-3 and V is TRBV28, with 12 bases identical to TRBD2. Germline CDR1 is MDHEN and CDR2 is SYDVKM. V lost 6 bases and J lost 0; bases outside the gene matches: 7. The CDR3 consists of 17 residues. CDR3 DNA: TGTGCCAGCAGCCCGATAGGGACTAGCGGGAGCACAGATACGCAGTATTTT. Translating gives CASSPIGTSGSTDTQYF.

This clonotype was detected ten times or more. The chain joins TRBV20-1 to TRBJ2-1; D might be TRBD2 (5 bases). Germline assignment: CDR1 DFQATT and CDR2 SNEGSKA (reference sequence). The CDR3 has 14 amino acids. Trimming removed 5 bases from V and 3 bases from J, with 14 bases in between. The CDR3 nucleotides are TGCAGTGCTGACCCCCGGGAACTCTACAATGAGCAGTTCTTC. Protein sequence: CSADPRELYNEQFF.

This clonotype came up a few times. The chain carries TRBV7-2 and TRBJ1-1; possible D gene TRBD1, 6 bases. The V end lost 1 base, the J end lost 1 base, and 10 bases lay between the germline ends. Germline V lookup: CDR1 SGHTA, CDR2 FQGNSA. The CDR3 has 15 residues. The DNA of the CDR3 is TGTGCCAGCAGCTTAGTGGGGGGCCAGAACACTGAAGCTTTCTTT. It encodes CASSLVGGQNTEAFF.

The V gene is TRBV10-3, the J gene TRBJ2-3; D is uncertain. Germline CDR1 is ENHRY and CDR2 is SYGVKD. This CDR3 is built from 12 residues. Trimming cost V 0 bases and J 9 bases, with 7 bases left between them. CDR3 amino acids: CAISESQQTQYF. CDR3 nucleotide sequence: TGTGCCATCAGTGAGTCTCAGCAGACGCAGTATTTT.

The chain employs TRBV12-3 or TRBV12-4 and TRBJ1-3, with unresolved D. The V gene lost 2 bases and the J gene lost 2 bases, with 1 base spanning the gap. The CDR3 spans 12 residues. In DNA, the CDR3 is TGTGCCAGCAGTTTACCTGGAAACACCATATATTTT. Translated: CASSLPGNTIYF.

V is TRBV28 and J is TRBJ2-7; 8 bases map to TRBD2. Germline V lookup: CDR1 MDHEN, CDR2 SYDVKM. The CDR3 has 12 residues. The junction had 1 base not matched to a gene; V was cut back by 7 bases and J by 2 bases. Written as DNA, the CDR3 is TGTGCCAGCAAGCGGGAGCCCTACGAGCAGTACTTC. Its translation: CASKREPYEQYF.

This CDR3 reads CAWKPGLISNGYTF. CDR3 bases: TGTGCCTGGAAACCGGGACTCATTTCTAATGGCTACACCTTC. The chain links TRBV30 to TRBJ1-2; D might be TRBD1 (5 bases). Trimming removed 4 bases from V and 6 bases from J, with 18 bases in between. The CDR3 is 14 amino acids. CDR1 is GTSNPN, CDR2 SVGIG, per germline (reference sequence).

This clonotype has just a few counts. The chain recombines TRBV5-1 with TRBJ2-6; no reliable D call. V lost 1 base and J 0 bases, leaving 5 bases between the germline ends. The CDR3 covers 15 residues. Germline V gene lookup returns CDR1 SGHRS and CDR2 YFSETQ. Here the CDR3 reads CASSLLSSGANVLTF. As DNA, the CDR3 is TGCGCCAGCAGCTTGCTTAGCTCTGGGGCCAACGTCCTGACTTTC. Together with reference TRBV5-1 and TRBJ2-6, the CDR3 gives the full variable domain: KAGVTQTPRYLIKTRGQQVTLSCSPISGHRSVSWYQQTPGQGLQFLFEYFSETQRNKGNFPGRFSGRQFSNSRSEMNVSTLELGDSALYLCASSLLSSGANVLTFGAGSRLTVL.

This clonotype was picked up a small number of times. The genes are TRBV7-8 and TRBJ1-1; TRBD1 matches at 9 bases. Germline assignment: CDR1 SGHVS and CDR2 FQNEAQ. The CDR3 consists of 15 residues. With 4 bases clipped from V and 3 bases from J, the junction kept 6 bases outside the gene matches. The CDR3 bases are TGTGCCAGCAGCTGGACAGGGGCGGTGGACACTGAAGCTTTCTTT. Protein sequence: CASSWTGAVDTEAFF.

This clonotype was observed a few times. This chain connects TRBV28 to TRBJ2-7; 9 bases fit TRBD1. The junction had 13 bases not matched to a gene; V was cut back by 6 bases and J by 7 bases. There are 15 residues in the CDR3. Germline V gene lookup returns CDR1 MDHEN and CDR2 SYDVKM. CDR3 bases: TGTGCCAGCAGCCCCGGGACAGGGAGTCTGGGAGAGCAGTACTTC. Amino acids: CASSPGTGSLGEQYF.

This clonotype has just a few counts. The rearrangement uses TRBV12-3 or TRBV12-4 and TRBJ1-2, with 8 bases identical to TRBD1. This CDR3 spans 17 amino acids. The V segment lost 5 bases and the J segment 7 bases; nucleotides outside the gene matches: 18. Written as DNA, the CDR3 is TGTGCCAGCAGTCGACGGACAGGGAGTCAACAATGGGGTGGCTACACCTTC. Its protein product is CASSRRTGSQQWGGYTF.

In its sample, this clonotype was seen many times. This rearrangement joins TRBV6-2 or TRBV6-3 to TRBJ2-1, with TRBD2 identical over 9 bases. Germline lookup yields CDR1 MNHEY and CDR2 SVGEGT. V was clipped by 6 bases and J by 6 bases; unmatched bases: 6. CDR3 size: 14 residues. CDR3 in amino acids: CASRGSGRGNEQFF. The CDR3 coding sequence is TGTGCCAGCAGGGGTAGCGGGAGAGGCAATGAGCAGTTCTTC.

The J gene is TRBJ2-1, the V gene TRBV20-1; D perhaps matches TRBD2 (5 bases). V was trimmed by 1 base and J by 8 bases, leaving 6 bases between them. The CDR3 has 11 amino acids. Germline lookup yields CDR1 DFQATT and CDR2 SNEGSKA (reference sequence). CDR3 in amino acids: CSARGSDEQFF. In DNA form, the CDR3 reads TGCAGTGCTAGAGGTAGCGATGAGCAGTTCTTC.

The chain carries TRBV7-2 and TRBJ2-2; maybe TRBD2 (7 bases). Germline V gene data show CDR1 as SGHTA and CDR2 as FQGNSA. The CDR3 covers 16 residues. Deletions cut 6 bases from V and 2 bases from J, with 16 bases between. The CDR3, as DNA: TGTGCCAGCAGGCCCAGGAGCGGGACAAACACCGGGGAGCTGTTTTTT. Translation: CASRPRSGTNTGELFF. Full variable domain (missing parts from reference TRBV7-2 and TRBJ2-2): GAGVSQSPSNKVTEKGKDVELRCDPISGHTALYWYRQSLGQGLEFLIYFQGNSAPDKSGLPSDRFSAERTGGSVSTLTIQRTQQEDSAVYLCASRPRSGTNTGELFFGEGSRLTVL.

The J gene is TRBJ1-2, the V gene TRBV10-3; D is possibly TRBD1 (6 bases). The CDR3 length is 11 residues. Germline-derived CDR1 and CDR2 are ENHRY and SYGVKD. Trimming removed 6 bases at V and 4 bases at J, with 6 bases between. In DNA, the CDR3 is TGTGCCATCAGACAGGGCTATGGCTACACCTTC. It encodes CAIRQGYGYTF.

This clonotype was recorded at least ten times. As DNA, the CDR3 is TGTGCCAGCAGCCCGGGACTAGCGGAGACCTACGAGCAGTACTTC. Protein product: CASSPGLAETYEQYF. The rearrangement uses TRBV4-2 and TRBJ2-7; 11 bases are a match to TRBD2. The V segment lost 4 bases and the J segment 2 bases; nucleotides outside the gene matches: 4. CDR1 LGHNA and CDR2 YNFKEQ come from the germline V gene. The CDR3 has 15 amino acids.